The clone carrying this T cell receptor beta chain has just a few counts. TCRdb redid the calling of the 5' RACE reads with MiXCR, one entry per CDR3 protein. The table shows about 200,000 distinct CDR3 sequences, with roughly a tenth occurring only once. J was trimmed by 7 bases and V by 6 bases; bases with no gene match: 8. CDR1 SGHNT and CDR2 YENEEA come from the germline V gene. The CDR3 loop spans 14 amino acids. This sample stems from a study of identical twins. Sequenced: memory (CD45RO+) T cells sorted from blood. The sequence was obtained from a woman aged 18-30 years in good health. This chain joins TRBV11-3 and TRBJ2-1, with 8 bases fitting TRBD2. CDR3 sequence reads: CASSSAGVRNEQFF. In DNA form, the CDR3 reads TGTGCCAGCAGTTCAGCGGGAGTAAGAAATGAGCAGTTCTTC.